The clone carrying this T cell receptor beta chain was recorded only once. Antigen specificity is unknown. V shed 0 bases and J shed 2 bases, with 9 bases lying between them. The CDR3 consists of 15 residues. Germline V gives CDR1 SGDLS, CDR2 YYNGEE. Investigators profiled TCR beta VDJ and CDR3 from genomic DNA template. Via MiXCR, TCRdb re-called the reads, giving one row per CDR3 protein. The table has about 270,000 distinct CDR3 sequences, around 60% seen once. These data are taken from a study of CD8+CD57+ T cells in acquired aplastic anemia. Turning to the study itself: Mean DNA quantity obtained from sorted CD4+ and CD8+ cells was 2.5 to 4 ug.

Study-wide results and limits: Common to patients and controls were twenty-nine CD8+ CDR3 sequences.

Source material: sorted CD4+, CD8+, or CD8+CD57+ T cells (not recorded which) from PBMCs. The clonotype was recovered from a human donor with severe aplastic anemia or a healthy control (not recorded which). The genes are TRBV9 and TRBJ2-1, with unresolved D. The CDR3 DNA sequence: TGTGCCAGCAGCGTAGGGCTTGCTACCTACAATGAGCAGTTCTTC. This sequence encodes CASSVGLATYNEQFF. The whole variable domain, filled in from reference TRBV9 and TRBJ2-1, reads DSGVTQTPKHLITATGQRVTLRCSPRSGDLSVYWYQQSLDQGLQFLIQYYNGEERAKGNILERFSAQQFPDLHSELNLSSLELGDSALYFCASSVGLATYNEQFFGPGTRLTVL.